Listed below are T cell receptor beta chains from one sample, sequenced in a study of T cells in tuberculosis. Data came from immunoSEQ multiplex PCR; TCRdb stores just in-frame clones and leaves some out. The sample contains 25,000 to 35,000 clones, nearly 90% of which appear only once. This specimen was PBMCs, taken at tuberculosis diagnosis. These receptors all come from an adult with tuberculosis. The CDR3 runs from the conserved cysteine through the conserved F or W. D genes are given only for firm matches. Size values are once, few and many counts, or a class for expanded clones, and some rows have none.

V,D,J,size,length,DNA,CDR3
TRBV7-9,NA,TRBJ2-3,NA,14,TGTGCCAGCAGCTCCCGGTCCGCCGGAGATACGCAGTATTTT,CASSSRSAGDTQYF
TRBV7-2,TRBD1,TRBJ1-2,NA,13,TGTGCCAGCAGCTTGAGACAGGGCGGGGGCTACACCTTC,CASSLRQGGGYTF
TRBV19,NA,TRBJ1-2,once,15,TGTGCCAGTACACCCGAGGGCACAGGGTACTATGGCTACACCTTC,CASTPEGTGYYGYTF
TRBV4-3,NA,TRBJ2-3,NA,16,TGCGCCAGCAGCCAAGTAGACACTTCTAGCACAGATACGCAGTATTTT,CASSQVDTSSTDTQYF
TRBV19,NA,TRBJ1-2,NA,16,TGTGCCAGTAGTAGATCCGCGGGACGGATTAACTATGGCTACACCTTC,CASSRSAGRINYGYTF
TRBV9,NA,TRBJ1-4,NA,15,TGTGCCAGCAGCGTCGAGGAAGGGGCTAATGAAAAACTGTTTTTT,CASSVEEGANEKLFF
TRBV7-8,TRBD1,TRBJ1-3,NA,15,TGTGCCAGCAGCTCGGGACAGTACTCTGGAAACACCATATATTTT,CASSSGQYSGNTIYF
TRBV4-2,NA,TRBJ2-7,NA,14,TGTGCCAGCAGCCAAGAAGTCGGGTCCTACGAGCAGTACTTC,CASSQEVGSYEQYF
TRBV29-1,TRBD1,TRBJ1-1,NA,14,TGCAGCGTTAAACCCTCAATACAGGGGGCAGAAGCTTTCTTT,CSVKPSIQGAEAFF
TRBV7-3,NA,TRBJ2-2,NA,13,TGTGCCAGCAGCTTCACCGGCACCGGGGAGCTGTTTTTT,CASSFTGTGELFF
TRBV27,NA,TRBJ1-2,NA,13,TGTGCCAGCAGTTTACAGGGGTCCTATGGCTACACCTTC,CASSLQGSYGYTF
TRBV4-1,NA,TRBJ2-7,NA,15,TGCGCCAGCAGCCGCGACGGCCTAGGTCTTTACGAGCAGTACTTC,CASSRDGLGLYEQYF
TRBV11-1,NA,TRBJ1-2,NA,15,TGTGCCAGCAGCTTAGCGGGACACAGAAACTATGGCTACACCTTC,CASSLAGHRNYGYTF
TRBV9,NA,TRBJ2-6,NA,16,TGTGCCAGCAGCGAGGAGGAAAGCTCTGGGGCCAACGTCCTGACTTTC,CASSEEESSGANVLTF
TRBV4-2,TRBD1,TRBJ1-5,few,16,TGTGCCAGCAGCCAAGATTGGGACAGGGGAACGAAGCCCCAGCATTTT,CASSQDWDRGTKPQHF
TRBV4-3,NA,TRBJ2-3,few,15,TGCGCCAGCAGCCAAAGGAGTCAAGCCACAGATACGCAGTATTTT,CASSQRSQATDTQYF
TRBV5-1,NA,TRBJ2-3,few,16,TGCGCCAGCACCGGTGGAGGCAGATCTAGCACAGATACGCAGTATTTT,CASTGGGRSSTDTQYF
TRBV5-1,NA,TRBJ2-6,NA,15,TGCGCCAGCAGCGCAACAGGGCCCGGGGCCAACGTCCTGACTTTC,CASSATGPGANVLTF
TRBV12-5,NA,TRBJ1-2,NA,13,TGTGCTAGTGGTAAAACAGGGCAGGGTGGCTACACCTTC,CASGKTGQGGYTF
TRBV2,TRBD2,TRBJ2-7,once,17,TGTGCCAGCAGGTCGGGACTAGCGGGAGGCTTTTCGCCCGAGCAGTACTTC,CASRSGLAGGFSPEQYF
TRBV7-9,NA,TRBJ1-3,NA,15,TGTGCCAGCAGGGGGACAAACCACCAAGGAAACACCATATATTTT,CASRGTNHQGNTIYF
TRBV4-2,NA,TRBJ1-4,NA,18,TGTGCCAGCAGCCAAGTCTTCGGCGCAGGGGCAACTAATGAAAAACTGTTTTTT,CASSQVFGAGATNEKLFF
TRBV9,TRBD1,TRBJ1-1,NA,14,TGTGCCAGCAGCGCGTCAGGGGGCTTCTCTGAAGCTTTCTTT,CASSASGGFSEAFF
TRBV4-1,TRBD2,TRBJ2-3,NA,16,TGCGCCAGCAGCCAAGAGGGGGAGGGAATCCCAGATACGCAGTATTTT,CASSQEGEGIPDTQYF